This T cell receptor (beta chain) was identified during a study of regulatory T cells in long-lasting Graves disease. Study findings and constraints: New patients shared roughly 980 public clonotypes, fewer than the approximately 2,700 shared by persistent patients.

This sample's time point: newly diagnosed GD, antithyroid drugs for less than 3 months. Extracted RNA from PBMCs served as the source of the TCR library. The CDR3 spans 13 residues. The germline V gene encodes CDR1 MGHRA and CDR2 YSYEKL. V was clipped by 1 base and J by 6 bases, with 6 bases between them. The TCR beta library used iRepertoire HTBI primers with Arm-PCR amplification of CDR3. A single record per CDR3 protein comes from TCRdb applying MiXCR to the multiplex PCR reads. In the table there are about 400,000 distinct CDR3 sequences, roughly 15% of which are singletons. This clonotype was seen many times. Antigen specificity is unknown. These data were also filed under a second study, of T cells in Graves' hyperthyroidism and ophthalmopathy. That study adds: Stable Graves' hyperthyroidism denoted no ophthalmopathy progression over 18 months.

This clonotype was sampled from a woman aged 40 to 55 with Graves disease. The chain recombines TRBV4-1 with TRBJ2-2; D is undetermined. The specimen comprised peripheral blood mononuclear cells (PBMCs), sampled at new diagnosis, from a patient treated with antithyroid drugs. The DNA of the CDR3 is TGCGCCAGCAGCCAAGGACCGTCCGGGGAGCTGTTTTTT. It translates to CASSQGPSGELFF.